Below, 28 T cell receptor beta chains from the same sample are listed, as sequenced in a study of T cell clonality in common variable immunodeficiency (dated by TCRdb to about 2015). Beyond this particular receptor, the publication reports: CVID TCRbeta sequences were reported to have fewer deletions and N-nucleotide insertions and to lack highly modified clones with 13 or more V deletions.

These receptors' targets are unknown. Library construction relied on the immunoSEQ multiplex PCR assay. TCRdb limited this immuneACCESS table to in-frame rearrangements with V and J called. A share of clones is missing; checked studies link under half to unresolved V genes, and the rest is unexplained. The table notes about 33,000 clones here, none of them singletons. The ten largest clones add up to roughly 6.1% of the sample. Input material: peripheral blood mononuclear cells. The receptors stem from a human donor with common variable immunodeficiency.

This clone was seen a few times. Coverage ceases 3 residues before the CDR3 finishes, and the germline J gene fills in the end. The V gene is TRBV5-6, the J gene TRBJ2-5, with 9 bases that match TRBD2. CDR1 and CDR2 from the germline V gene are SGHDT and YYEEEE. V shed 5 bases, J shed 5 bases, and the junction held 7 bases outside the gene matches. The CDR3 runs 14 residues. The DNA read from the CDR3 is TGTGCCAGCAGGAGGCGGGGGGGAGAGGAGACC. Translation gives CASRRRGGEET. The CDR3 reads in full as CASRRRGGEETQYF. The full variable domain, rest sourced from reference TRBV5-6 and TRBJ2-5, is DAGVTQSPTHLIKTRGQQVTLRCSPKSGHDTVSWYQQALGQGPQFIFQYYEEEERQRGNFPDRFSGHQFPNYSSELNVNALLLGDSALYLCASRRRGGEETQYFGPGTRLLVL.

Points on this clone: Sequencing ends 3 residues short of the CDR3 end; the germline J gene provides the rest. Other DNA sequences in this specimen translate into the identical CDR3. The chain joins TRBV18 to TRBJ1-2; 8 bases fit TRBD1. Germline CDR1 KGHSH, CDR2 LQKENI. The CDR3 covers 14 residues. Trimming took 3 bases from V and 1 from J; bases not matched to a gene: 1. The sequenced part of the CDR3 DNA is TGTGCCAGCTCACCGGGACAGGATAACTATGGC. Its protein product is CASSPGQDNYG. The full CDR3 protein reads CASSPGQDNYGYTF.

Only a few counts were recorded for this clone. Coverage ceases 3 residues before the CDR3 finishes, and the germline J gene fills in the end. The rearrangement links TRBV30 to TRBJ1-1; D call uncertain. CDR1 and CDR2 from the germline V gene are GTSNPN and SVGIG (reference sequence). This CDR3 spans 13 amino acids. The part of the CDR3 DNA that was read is TGTGCCTGGGTTTCCCCGGTAGCGGAGGGA. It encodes CAWVSPVAEG. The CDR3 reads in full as CAWVSPVAEGAFF.

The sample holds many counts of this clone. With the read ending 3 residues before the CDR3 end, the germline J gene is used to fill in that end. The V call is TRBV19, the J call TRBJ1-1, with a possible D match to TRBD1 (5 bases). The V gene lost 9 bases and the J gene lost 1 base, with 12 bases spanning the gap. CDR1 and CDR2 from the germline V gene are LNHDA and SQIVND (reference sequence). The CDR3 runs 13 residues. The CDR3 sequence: CASRTQGNTEAFF. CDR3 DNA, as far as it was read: TGTGCCAGCCGAACGCAGGGGAACACTGAA.

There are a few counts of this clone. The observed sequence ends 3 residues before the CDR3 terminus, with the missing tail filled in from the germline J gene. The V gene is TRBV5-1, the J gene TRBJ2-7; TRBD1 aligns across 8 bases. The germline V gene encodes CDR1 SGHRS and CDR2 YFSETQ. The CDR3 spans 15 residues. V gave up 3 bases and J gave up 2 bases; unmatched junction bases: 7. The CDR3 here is CASSSGQGPTYEQYF. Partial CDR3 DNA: TGCGCCAGCAGCTCTGGACAGGGCCCGACCTACGAG.

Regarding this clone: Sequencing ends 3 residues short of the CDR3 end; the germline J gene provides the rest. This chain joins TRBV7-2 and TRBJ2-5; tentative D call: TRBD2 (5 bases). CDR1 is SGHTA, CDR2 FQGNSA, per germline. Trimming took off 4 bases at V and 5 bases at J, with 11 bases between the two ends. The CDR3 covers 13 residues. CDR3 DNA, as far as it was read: TGTGCCAGCAGCTATAACCGCGGGGAGACC. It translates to CASSYNRGET. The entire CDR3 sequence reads CASSYNRGETQYF.

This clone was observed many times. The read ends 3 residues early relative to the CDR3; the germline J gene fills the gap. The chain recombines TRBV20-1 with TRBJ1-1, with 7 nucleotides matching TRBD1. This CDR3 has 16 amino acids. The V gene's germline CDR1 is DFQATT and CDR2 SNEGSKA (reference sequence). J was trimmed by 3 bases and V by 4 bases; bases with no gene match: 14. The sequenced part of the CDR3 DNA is TGCAGTGCTAATCGACAGGGAGAAGGCCTAGACACTGAA. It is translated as CSANRQGEGLDTE. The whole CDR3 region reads CSANRQGEGLDTEAFF.

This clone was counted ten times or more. CDR3 bases read: TGTGCCAGCAGCCCTCCACAGTCAGGGGCAGCGAGCTATGGC. Its translation: CASSPPQSGAASYG. The CDR3 in its entirety is CASSPPQSGAASYGYTF. This rearrangement joins TRBV7-6 to TRBJ1-2; a weak D match, TRBD1 (6 bases). The read stops 3 residues short of the end of the CDR3; the missing end is completed from the germline J gene. CDR1 and CDR2 from the germline V gene are SGHVS and FNYEAQ. Trimming left V 5 bases short and J 4 bases short, with 23 bases between. This CDR3 comprises 17 residues.

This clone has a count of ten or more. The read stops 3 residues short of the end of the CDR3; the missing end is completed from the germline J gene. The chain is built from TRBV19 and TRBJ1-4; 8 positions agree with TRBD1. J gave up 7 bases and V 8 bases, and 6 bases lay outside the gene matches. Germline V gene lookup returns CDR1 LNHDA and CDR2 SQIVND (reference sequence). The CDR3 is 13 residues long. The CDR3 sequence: CASAGGAGEKLFF. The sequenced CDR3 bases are TGTGCCAGTGCAGGGGGCGCCGGTGAAAAA.

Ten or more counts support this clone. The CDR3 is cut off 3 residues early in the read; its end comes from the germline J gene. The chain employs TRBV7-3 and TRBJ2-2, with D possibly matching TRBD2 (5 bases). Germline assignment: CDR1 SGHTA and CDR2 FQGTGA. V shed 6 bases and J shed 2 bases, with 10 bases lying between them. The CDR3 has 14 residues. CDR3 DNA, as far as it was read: TGTGCCAGCAGGCCTAGCCCTAACACCGGGGAG. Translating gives CASRPSPNTGE. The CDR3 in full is CASRPSPNTGELFF. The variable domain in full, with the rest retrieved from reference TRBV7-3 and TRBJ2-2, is GAGVSQTPSNKVTEKGKYVELRCDPISGHTALYWYRQSLGQGPEFLIYFQGTGAADDSGLPNDRFFAVRPEGSVSTLKIQRTERGDSAVYLCASRPSPNTGELFFGEGSRLTVL.

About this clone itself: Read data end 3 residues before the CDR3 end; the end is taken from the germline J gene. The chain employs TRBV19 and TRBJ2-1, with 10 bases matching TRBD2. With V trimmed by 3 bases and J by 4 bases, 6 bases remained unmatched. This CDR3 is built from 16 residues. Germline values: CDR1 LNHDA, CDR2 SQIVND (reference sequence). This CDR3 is CASSIPSGGNYNEQFF. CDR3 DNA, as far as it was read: TGTGCCAGTAGTATCCCTAGCGGGGGAAATTACAATGAG. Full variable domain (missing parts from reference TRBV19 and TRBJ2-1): DGGITQSPKYLFRKEGQNVTLSCEQNLNHDAMYWYRQDPGQGLRLIYYSQIVNDFQKGDIAEGYSVSREKKESFPLTVTSAQKNPTAFYLCASSIPSGGNYNEQFFGPGTRLTVL.

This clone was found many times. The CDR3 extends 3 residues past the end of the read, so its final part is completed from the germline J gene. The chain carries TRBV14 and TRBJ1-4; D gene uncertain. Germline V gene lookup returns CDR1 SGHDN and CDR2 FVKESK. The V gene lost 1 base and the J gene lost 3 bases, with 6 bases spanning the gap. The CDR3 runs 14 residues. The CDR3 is CASSQAVANEKLFF. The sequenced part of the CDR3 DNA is TGTGCCAGCAGCCAAGCGGTAGCTAATGAAAAA.

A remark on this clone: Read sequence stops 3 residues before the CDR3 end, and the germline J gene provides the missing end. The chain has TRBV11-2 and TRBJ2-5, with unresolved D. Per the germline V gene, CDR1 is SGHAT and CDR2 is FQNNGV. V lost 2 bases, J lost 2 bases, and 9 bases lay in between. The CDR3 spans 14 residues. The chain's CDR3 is CASSLFTAQETQYF. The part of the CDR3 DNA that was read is TGTGCCAGCAGCTTATTTACAGCACAAGAGACC.

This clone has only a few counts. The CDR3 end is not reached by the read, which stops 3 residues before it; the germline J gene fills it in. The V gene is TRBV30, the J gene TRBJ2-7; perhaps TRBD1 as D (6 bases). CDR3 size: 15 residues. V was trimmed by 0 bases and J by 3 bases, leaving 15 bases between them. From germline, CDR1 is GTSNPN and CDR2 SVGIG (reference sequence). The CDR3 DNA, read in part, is TGTGCCTGGAGTGTATATGGACAGACGTACTACGAG. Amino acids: CAWSVYGQTYYE. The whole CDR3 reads CAWSVYGQTYYEQYF.

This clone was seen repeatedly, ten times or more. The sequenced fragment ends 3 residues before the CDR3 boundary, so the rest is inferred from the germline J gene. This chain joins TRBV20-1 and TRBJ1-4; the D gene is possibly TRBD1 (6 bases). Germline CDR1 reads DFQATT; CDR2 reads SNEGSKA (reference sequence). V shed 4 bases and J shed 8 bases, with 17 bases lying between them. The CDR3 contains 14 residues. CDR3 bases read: TGCAGTGCTAATGGGGGGGCGCGTGGGGAAAAA. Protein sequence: CSANGGARGEK. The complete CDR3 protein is CSANGGARGEKLFF.

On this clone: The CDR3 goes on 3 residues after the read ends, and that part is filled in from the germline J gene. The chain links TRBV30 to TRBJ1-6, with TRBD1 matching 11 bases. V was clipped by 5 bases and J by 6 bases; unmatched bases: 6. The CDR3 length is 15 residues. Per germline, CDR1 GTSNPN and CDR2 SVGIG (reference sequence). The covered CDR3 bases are TGTGCCTGGTCCGGGACAGGGGGACTTAATTCACCC. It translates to CAWSGTGGLNSP. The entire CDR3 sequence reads CAWSGTGGLNSPLHF.

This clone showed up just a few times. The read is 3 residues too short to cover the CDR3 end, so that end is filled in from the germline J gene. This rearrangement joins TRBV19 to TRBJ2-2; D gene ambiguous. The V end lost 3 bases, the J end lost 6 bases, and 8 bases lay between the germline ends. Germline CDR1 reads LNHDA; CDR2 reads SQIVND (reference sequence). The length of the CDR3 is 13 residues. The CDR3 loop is CASSMTRAGELFF. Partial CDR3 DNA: TGTGCCAGTAGTATGACTCGGGCCGGGGAG.

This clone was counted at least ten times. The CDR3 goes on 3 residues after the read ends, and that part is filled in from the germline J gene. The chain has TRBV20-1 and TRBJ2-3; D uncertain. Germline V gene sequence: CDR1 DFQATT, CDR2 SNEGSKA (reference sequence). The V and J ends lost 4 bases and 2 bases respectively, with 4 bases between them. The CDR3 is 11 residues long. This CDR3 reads CSAIYTDTQYF. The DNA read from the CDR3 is TGCAGTGCTATATACACAGATACG.

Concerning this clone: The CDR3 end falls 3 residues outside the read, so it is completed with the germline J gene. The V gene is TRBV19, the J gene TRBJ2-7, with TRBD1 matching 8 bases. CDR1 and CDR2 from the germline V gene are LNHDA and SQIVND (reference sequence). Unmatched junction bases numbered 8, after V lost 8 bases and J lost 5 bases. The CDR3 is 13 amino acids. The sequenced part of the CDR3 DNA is TGTGCCAGTTGCACAGGGGGTGTGAACGAG. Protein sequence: CASCTGGVNE. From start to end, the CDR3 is CASCTGGVNEQYF.

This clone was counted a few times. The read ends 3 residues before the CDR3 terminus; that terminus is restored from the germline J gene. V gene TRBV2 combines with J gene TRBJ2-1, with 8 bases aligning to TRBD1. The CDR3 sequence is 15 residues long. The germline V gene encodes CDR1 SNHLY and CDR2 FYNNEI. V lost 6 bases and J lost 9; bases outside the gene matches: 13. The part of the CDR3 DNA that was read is TGTGCCAGCAGCCTCTCGCGGACAGGGAGTGGTGAG. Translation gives CASSLSRTGSGE. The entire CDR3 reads CASSLSRTGSGEQFF.

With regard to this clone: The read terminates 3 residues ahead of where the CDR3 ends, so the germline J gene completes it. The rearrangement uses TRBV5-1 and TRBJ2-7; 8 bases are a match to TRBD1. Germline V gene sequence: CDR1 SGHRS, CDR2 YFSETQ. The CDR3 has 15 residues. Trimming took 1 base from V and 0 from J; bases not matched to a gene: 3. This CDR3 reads CASSLNTGGSYEQYF. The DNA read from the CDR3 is TGCGCCAGCAGCTTGAATACAGGGGGCTCCTACGAG.

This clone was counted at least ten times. The sequenced CDR3 bases are TGTGCCAGCAGCCGCGGAATAGCGGGGGCTCAAGAGACC. It specifies CASSRGIAGAQET. The CDR3 in full is CASSRGIAGAQETQYF. The chain uses TRBV6-2 or TRBV6-3 and TRBJ2-5, with TRBD2 matching over 9 bases. The CDR3 end is not reached by the read, which stops 3 residues before it; the germline J gene fills it in. CDR3 length equals 16 residues. Germline V gene lookup returns CDR1 MNHEY and CDR2 SVGEGT. The trim removed 6 bases at V and 2 bases at J, leaving 10 bases unmatched.

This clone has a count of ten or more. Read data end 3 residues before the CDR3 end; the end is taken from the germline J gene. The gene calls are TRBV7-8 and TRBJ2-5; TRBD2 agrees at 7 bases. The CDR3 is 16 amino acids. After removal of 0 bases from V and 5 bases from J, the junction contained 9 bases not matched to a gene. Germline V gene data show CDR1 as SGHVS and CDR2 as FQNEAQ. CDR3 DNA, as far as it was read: TGTGCCAGCAGCTTAGCTCCCAGCGGGGAGGTGGAGACC. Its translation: CASSLAPSGEVET. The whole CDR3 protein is CASSLAPSGEVETQYF.

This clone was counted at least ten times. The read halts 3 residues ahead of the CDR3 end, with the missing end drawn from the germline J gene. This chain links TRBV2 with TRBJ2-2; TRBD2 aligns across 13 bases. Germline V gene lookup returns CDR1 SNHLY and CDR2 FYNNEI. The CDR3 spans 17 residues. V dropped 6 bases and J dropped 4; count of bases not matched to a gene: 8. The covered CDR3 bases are TGTGCCAGCAGCCGAAGGACTAGCGGGAGTCTCACCGGGGAG. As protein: CASSRRTSGSLTGE. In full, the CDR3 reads CASSRRTSGSLTGELFF.

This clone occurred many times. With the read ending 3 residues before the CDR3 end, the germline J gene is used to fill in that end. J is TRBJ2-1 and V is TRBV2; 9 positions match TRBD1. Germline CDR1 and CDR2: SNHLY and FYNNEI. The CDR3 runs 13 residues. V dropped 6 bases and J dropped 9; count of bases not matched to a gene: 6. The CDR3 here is CASRGQGLGEQFF. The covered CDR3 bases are TGTGCCAGCAGGGGACAGGGTCTTGGTGAG. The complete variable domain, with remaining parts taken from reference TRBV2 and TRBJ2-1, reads EPEVTQTPSHQVTQMGQEVILRCVPISNHLYFYWYRQILGQKVEFLVSFYNNEISEKSEIFDDQFSVERPDGSNFTLKIRSTKLEDSAMYFCASRGQGLGEQFFGPGTRLTVL.

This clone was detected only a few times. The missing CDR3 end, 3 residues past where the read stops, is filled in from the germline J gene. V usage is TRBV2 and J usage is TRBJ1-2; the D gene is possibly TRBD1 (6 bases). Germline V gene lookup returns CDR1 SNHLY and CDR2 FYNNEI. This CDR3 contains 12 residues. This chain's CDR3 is CASSETGSGYTF. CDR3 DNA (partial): TGTGCCAGCAGTGAGACAGGTAGCGGC.

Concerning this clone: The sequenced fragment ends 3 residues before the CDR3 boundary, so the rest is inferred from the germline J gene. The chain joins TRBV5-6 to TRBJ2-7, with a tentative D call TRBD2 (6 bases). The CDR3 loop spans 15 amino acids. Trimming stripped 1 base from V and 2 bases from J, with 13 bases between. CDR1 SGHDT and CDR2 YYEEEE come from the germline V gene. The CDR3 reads CASSLWQGGPYEQYF. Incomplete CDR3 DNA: TGTGCCAGCAGCTTGTGGCAGGGAGGTCCCTACGAG.

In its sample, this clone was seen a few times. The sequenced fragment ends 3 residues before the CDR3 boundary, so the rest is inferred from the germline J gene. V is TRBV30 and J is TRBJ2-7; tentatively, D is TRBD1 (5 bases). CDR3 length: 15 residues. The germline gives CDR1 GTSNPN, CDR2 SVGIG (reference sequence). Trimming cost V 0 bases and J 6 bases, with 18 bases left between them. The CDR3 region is CAWSVGVGSQGEQYF. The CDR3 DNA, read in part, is TGTGCCTGGAGTGTAGGGGTTGGCAGTCAGGGCGAG.